This TCR beta chain was identified in a study of T cell repertoires in cytomegalovirus infection. Whole-study context: Both a matching HLA type and CMV infection were indicated by public TCR beta signatures.

This clonotype was observed at least ten times. Antigen specificity is unknown. One entry per CDR3 protein, called by TCRdb with MiXCR from the reads. Of about 530,000 distinct CDR3 sequences listed, more than 25% are singletons. Unmatched junction bases numbered 2, after V lost 3 bases and J lost 2 bases. The CDR3 consists of 15 residues. Germline-derived CDR1 and CDR2 are SGHTA and FQGNSA. Study-wide findings and caveats: CMV-specific TCR beta clonotypes restricted by HLA-C were the ones dominating the ex vivo response. Identification of carriers of CMV plus the relevant HLA was achieved through cumulative public TCR beta family frequency.

The chain joins TRBV7-2 to TRBJ2-1, with 9 positions matching TRBD2. The receptor comes from a human donor in good health (CMV status not recorded). Some clones in this sample may be carry-over from other donors' samples. Sample: PBMCs. CDR3 in amino acids: CASSFSGGTYNEQFF. DNA of the CDR3: TGTGCCAGCAGCTTTAGCGGGGGTACCTACAATGAGCAGTTCTTC.